This paragraph covers one T cell receptor (beta chain) sequence. Germline and junction disagree at one end, which may indicate a read error. The assay was run at survey level. Synthetic inline TR CDR3 controls covering all V-J pairings were spiked into each PCR. TCRdb's copy holds only in-frame clones and misses some; the assay was immunoSEQ multiplex PCR. Of some 30,000 clones listed, around 89% were seen once; the top ten hold 1.1%. The germline V gene has CDR1 LGHNA and CDR2 YSLEER. The CDR3 has 13 residues. The data were taken from a study of multiple sclerosis patients with progressive multifocal leukoencephalopathy. At the level of the study: Longitudinal control samples came from natalizumab-treated multiple sclerosis patients without PML.

The time point here: before natalizumab initiation. All patients had prior interferon beta, and all PML patients were female. This chain links TRBV4-3 with TRBJ2-3; D gene uncertain. The specimen sequenced was PBMCs. This sequence was found in a human donor with multiple sclerosis. The CDR3 is CASSQPGTDAQYF. The DNA of the CDR3 is TGCGCCAGCAGCCAACCGGGCACAGATGCGCAGTATTTT.